Listed below are T cell receptor beta chains from one sample, sequenced in a study of cytomegalovirus exposure and HLA in healthy donors. Sequenced by immunoSEQ multiplex PCR; TCRdb stores in-frame clones only, minus some. Among about 150,000 clones listed, approximately 80% were seen once. Sequenced material: PBMCs. The receptors derive from a woman aged 40 to 49 in good health and CMV-seropositive. CDR3s include the opening cysteine and the closing phenylalanine or tryptophan. The D gene is left open where the match is weak. Rows may omit the clone size; those that give it use once, few, many or a size class.

J gene,V gene,D gene,clone size,CDR3 protein,CDR3 DNA
TRBJ2-3,TRBV10-3,TRBD2,-,CAISDLVLAGDSDTQYF,TGTGCCATCAGTGACCTAGTTTTAGCGGGGGACTCAGATACGCAGTATTTT
TRBJ2-1,TRBV7-2,-,-,CASSFQASSYNEQFF,TGTGCCAGCAGCTTCCAGGCCAGCTCCTACAATGAGCAGTTCTTC
TRBJ2-7,TRBV5-4,TRBD1,-,CASSPSRTGPLEQYF,TGTGCCAGCAGCCCCTCAAGGACAGGGCCCTTAGAGCAGTACTTC
TRBJ2-7,TRBV5-1,-,-,CASSPPSVSYEQYF,TGCGCCAGCAGCCCGCCTTCGGTTTCTTACGAGCAGTACTTC
TRBJ1-6,TRBV6-1,TRBD1,-,CASSDLGQGSSPLHF,TGTGCCAGCAGTGACCTCGGACAGGGATCCTCACCCCTCCACTTT
TRBJ2-7,TRBV6-5,-,-,CASSYSMASSGEQYF,TGTGCCAGCAGTTACTCGATGGCTAGCTCGGGGGAGCAGTACTTC
TRBJ2-3,TRBV6-1,TRBD2,-,CASSERGPPDTQYF,TGTGCCAGCAGCGAGCGGGGCCCCCCCGATACGCAGTATTTT
TRBJ2-4,TRBV5-4,TRBD2,many,CASELAGKNIQYF,TGTGCCAGCGAACTAGCGGGGAAAAACATTCAGTACTTC
TRBJ1-5,TRBV19,TRBD1,-,CASRSRKTGGGQPQHF,TGTGCCAGTAGGAGTAGGAAGACAGGGGGAGGTCAGCCCCAGCATTTT
TRBJ1-1,TRBV11-1,-,-,CASSLAGRASEAFF,TGTGCCAGCAGCTTAGCGGGCAGGGCTTCTGAAGCTTTCTTT
TRBJ2-4,TRBV7-3,TRBD1,few,CASSRQGQGSIQYF,TGTGCCAGCAGCCGTCAAGGACAGGGTAGTATTCAGTACTTC
TRBJ2-2,TRBV27,-,-,CASSLDRFGDTGELFF,TGTGCCAGCAGTTTAGACAGGTTTGGGGACACCGGGGAGCTGTTTTTT
TRBJ1-1,TRBV7-2,-,-,CATHEGGPSTEAFF,TGTGCCACCCATGAGGGGGGGCCAAGCACTGAAGCTTTCTTT
TRBJ1-4,TRBV19,-,-,CASSSAGNEKLFF,TGTGCCAGTAGTAGCGCGGGGAATGAAAAACTGTTTTTT
TRBJ1-2,TRBV18,-,-,CASSRATENYGYTF,TGTGCCAGCTCACGAGCGACAGAGAACTATGGCTACACCTTC
TRBJ2-7,TRBV4-1,-,-,CASSQASTGSLYEQYF,TGCGCCAGCAGCCAAGCCTCAACGGGTTCTCTCTACGAGCAGTACTTC
TRBJ2-5,TRBV27,TRBD2,-,CASSRGLAGGIQETQYF,TGTGCCAGCAGTAGGGGCCTAGCGGGAGGGATCCAAGAGACCCAGTACTTC
TRBJ2-7,TRBV30,-,-,CAWSVVPGAYEQYF,TGTGCCTGGAGTGTAGTTCCAGGGGCCTACGAGCAGTACTTC
TRBJ2-3,TRBV9,TRBD2,-,CASSVEGIGGLAGTDTQYF,TGTGCCAGCAGCGTAGAAGGGATCGGGGGACTAGCGGGGACAGATACGCAGTATTTT
TRBJ2-7,TRBV10-3,TRBD1,-,CASRDSPYEQYF,TGTGCCTCCCGGGACAGTCCCTACGAGCAGTACTTC
TRBJ2-7,TRBV18,TRBD1,-,CASSPLGTGGHEQYF,TGTGCCAGCTCACCACTAGGGACAGGGGGCCACGAGCAGTACTTC
TRBJ2-1,TRBV5-6,-,-,CASSLSTSSYNEQFF,TGTGCCAGCAGCTTGTCTACTAGCTCCTACAATGAGCAGTTCTTC
TRBJ2-5,TRBV15,TRBD2,-,CATSFRRGIWEETQYF,TGTGCCACCAGCTTCCGGCGGGGGATTTGGGAAGAGACCCAGTACTTC
TRBJ2-6,TRBV28,TRBD2,-,CASSGGGSGANVLTF,TGTGCCAGCAGCGGGGGGGGGTCCGGGGCCAACGTCCTGACTTTC